This TCR beta chain was captured in a study of cytomegalovirus exposure and HLA in healthy donors. This clone came up a few times. This PCR relied on a set of 60 Vbeta primers and 13 Jbeta primers. Clones were read by immunoSEQ multiplex PCR, and TCRdb kept only the in-frame ones, dropping some. The table has approximately 110,000 clones, approximately 81% seen once; the top ten hold about 3%. CDR1 ENHRY and CDR2 SYGVKD come from the germline V gene. J lost 4 bases, V lost 3 bases, and 5 bases had no gene match. The CDR3 has 15 residues. This chain joins TRBV10-3 and TRBJ1-5, with 8 bases fitting TRBD1. This TCR was recovered from a woman between 18 and 30 years old in good health and CMV-seropositive. The source material was PBMCs. The CDR3 DNA reads as TGTGCCATCAGTGACAGACAGGGGATGAATCAGCCCCAGCATTTT. This gives the protein CAISDRQGMNQPQHF.